These T cell receptor beta chains were read from a single sample in a study of neoadjuvant anti-PD-1 for oral cavity cancer. Data came from immunoSEQ multiplex PCR; TCRdb stores just in-frame clones and leaves some out. Found here are 7,000 or so clones, around 40% of them singletons; the top ten hold 25%. The source was tumor tissue, collected before nivolumab (anti-PD-1) treatment. The receptors derive from a person between 40 and 85 years old with oral cavity squamous cell carcinoma. The CDR3 runs from the conserved cysteine through the conserved F or W. A D gene is named only where the DNA matches it firmly. A row's size may be missing; if present it is once, few, many or a size class.

v_call	d_call	clone_size	j_call	cdr3_length	cdr3_aa
TRBV5-8	-	-	TRBJ2-2	16	CASRLRGSRNTGELFF
TRBV6-6	-	-	TRBJ1-3	14	CASSLQGTGNTIYF
TRBV7-2	-	few	TRBJ1-6	14	CASSLRGANSPLHF
TRBV5-6	-	-	TRBJ2-5	14	CASSLDGQQETQYF
TRBV4-2	-	-	TRBJ1-5	16	CASSQEGGNSNQPQHF
TRBV19	TRBD2	-	TRBJ2-7	14	CASSQGLAAYEQYF
TRBV7-6	-	-	TRBJ2-7	13	CASSLRYGYEQYF
TRBV5-8	-	-	TRBJ1-2	13	CASRTRGDYGYTF
TRBV7-2	-	-	TRBJ1-1	14	CASSPGRGGTEAFF
TRBV4-3	-	few	TRBJ2-6	18	CASSHRTVASSGANVLTF
TRBV5-1	-	-	TRBJ1-1	14	CASSSGRGVTEAFF
TRBV28	-	-	TRBJ1-1	16	CASSFASDSMNTEAFF
TRBV9	-	-	TRBJ1-2	13	CASSVGQNYGYTF
TRBV7-2	-	-	TRBJ2-6	15	CASSPTPSRANVLTF
TRBV11-2	-	few	TRBJ2-7	13	CASSASPDYEQYF
TRBV11-2	-	few	TRBJ2-3	14	CASSLDIRADTQYF
TRBV6-5	-	-	TRBJ1-1	14	CASSFGTANTEAFF
TRBV2	-	few	TRBJ2-5	12	CASSDRRETQYF
TRBV6-5	-	-	TRBJ1-6	14	CASSYGVRNSPLHF
TRBV6-6	-	-	TRBJ1-2	12	CATKPGGYGYTF
TRBV11-2	TRBD1	-	TRBJ1-4	15	CASSLRGGLIEKLFF
TRBV19	-	-	TRBJ2-7	11	CATGTPYEQYF
TRBV6-5	-	-	TRBJ1-1	15	CASSPAGQQNTEAFF
TRBV6-1	TRBD1	-	TRBJ2-1	14	CASNLLDRANEQFF
TRBV5-4	TRBD1	-	TRBJ1-3	16	CASSAGQGFSGNTIYF
TRBV9	-	-	TRBJ1-1	14	CASSPGFVNTEAFF
TRBV7-9	-	few	TRBJ1-4	14	CASGQAVINEKLFF
TRBV11-2	-	-	TRBJ1-1	17	CASSLGYWTDMNTEAFF
TRBV9	-	few	TRBJ2-7	15	CASSVEGGLADEQYF
TRBV7-2	-	-	TRBJ2-2	13	CASSLLGGEELFF
TRBV11-2	-	few	TRBJ2-3	17	CASSLSDRGTGTDTQYF
TRBV18	-	few	TRBJ2-3	12	CASSTRGDTQYF
TRBV2	-	-	TRBJ1-5	14	CASSENWANQPQHF
TRBV19	TRBD1	few	TRBJ1-5	13	CASSTEGAQPQHF
TRBV5-1	-	-	TRBJ1-1	15	CASSLALTGGTEAFF
TRBV6-6	-	few	TRBJ2-5	14	CASSNQGNQETQYF
TRBV18	-	-	TRBJ1-1	19	CASSQLPAGIPHLGTEAFF
TRBV6-5	TRBD1	few	TRBJ2-6	15	CASSRTGQGANVLTF
TRBV5-5	TRBD1	-	TRBJ1-1	13	CASSPPGGAQAFF
TRBV19	-	once	TRBJ2-4	17	CASTTSSGDVAKNIQYF
TRBV30	-	few	TRBJ1-3	11	CAWRTGNTIYF
TRBV29-1	-	few	TRBJ1-1	14	CSASFGQLNTEAFF
TRBV2	TRBD1	large	TRBJ2-7	14	CASSRQGALYEQYF
TRBV15	-	few	TRBJ2-2	16	CATSRLSGLSTGELFF
TRBV7-2	-	-	TRBJ1-5	16	CASSFLSGYSNQPQHF
TRBV6-4	-	-	TRBJ2-1	13	CASSVGSEDEQFF
TRBV5-1	TRBD1	-	TRBJ2-7	14	CASSSGTGAYEQYF
TRBV20-1	-	-	TRBJ1-5	11	CSAGTLDAQHF
TRBV18	-	few	TRBJ1-1	15	CASSPPVRGNTEAFF
TRBV9	TRBD1	-	TRBJ1-2	13	CASSVTGEGGYTF
TRBV6-5	TRBD1	once	TRBJ2-7	15	CASSYRGTGSYEQYF
TRBV6-6	-	-	TRBJ2-3	15	CASSPRGGVTDTQYF
TRBV19	TRBD1	-	TRBJ2-7	17	CASSINSGTGGTYEQYF